The 29 T cell receptor beta chains below come from one sample, sequenced in a study of regulatory T cells in long-lasting Graves disease (dated by TCRdb to the early 2020s). The time point label, read with the paper, signifies: persistent/refractory GD, antithyroid drugs over 5 years with positive TRAb. For both TCR sequencing and RNA sequencing, RNA was extracted from PBMCs using TRIzol. The library relied on multiplex PCR. Instrument used: Illumina HiSeq 4000. iRepertoire HTBI primers and Arm-PCR amplification of CDR3 regions were used to construct TCR beta libraries. The public reads were reprocessed in TCRdb via fastp at Q25 and MiXCR, keeping in-frame beta chains. Every distinct CDR3 protein forms one entry, paired with its most common genes and DNA. The sample table contains 350,000 to 500,000 distinct CDR3 sequences; only one count was recorded for around a fifth of them. Together, the top ten hold approximately 15% of the sample.

The source was peripheral blood mononuclear cells (PBMCs), collected when the disease was refractory, from a patient treated with antithyroid drugs. All receptors come from a female donor with Graves disease.

CDR3 DNA: TGTGCCAGCAGTGCAACTTGGACTAGCTCCTACAATGAGCAGTTCTTC. It yields the protein CASSATWTSSYNEQFF. The genes are TRBV2 and TRBJ2-1; TRBD2 matches 7 bases. The CDR3 extends over 16 amino acids. CDR1 SNHLY and CDR2 FYNNEI come from the germline V gene. Germline trimming cut 4 bases from V and 0 bases from J; bases unmatched to any gene: 6.

This clonotype appeared a few times. The rearrangement joins TRBV9 to TRBJ2-2, with D tentatively TRBD2 (6 bases). V was trimmed by 3 bases and J by 2 bases, leaving 20 bases between them. The CDR3 loop spans 18 amino acids. In germline, CDR1 is SGDLS, CDR2 YYNGEE. DNA of the CDR3: TGTGCCAGCAGCGCCACCGGCGGGGCCTCACTTAACACCGGGGAGCTGTTTTTT. It translates to CASSATGGASLNTGELFF. The full variable domain, with the rest looked up from reference TRBV9 and TRBJ2-2, is DSGVTQTPKHLITATGQRVTLRCSPRSGDLSVYWYQQSLDQGLQFLIQYYNGEERAKGNILERFSAQQFPDLHSELNLSSLELGDSALYFCASSATGGASLNTGELFFGEGSRLTVL.

This chain connects TRBV5-1 to TRBJ2-6; 11 positions match TRBD2. The CDR3 is made up of 18 amino acids. V lost 4 bases and J lost 0; bases outside the gene matches: 6. The germline gives CDR1 SGHRS, CDR2 YFSETQ. The CDR3 region has the DNA TGCGCCAGCAGCGCCGGACTAGCGGGCGGCTCTGGGGCCAACGTCCTGACTTTC. Translation gives CASSAGLAGGSGANVLTF. Full variable domain (rest looked up from reference TRBV5-1 and TRBJ2-6): KAGVTQTPRYLIKTRGQQVTLSCSPISGHRSVSWYQQTPGQGLQFLFEYFSETQRNKGNFPGRFSGRQFSNSRSEMNVSTLELGDSALYLCASSAGLAGGSGANVLTFGAGSRLTVL.

This clonotype was counted a few times. The rearrangement links TRBV12-3 or TRBV12-4 to TRBJ2-1; TRBD2 matches at 13 bases. J was trimmed by 5 bases and V by 6 bases; bases with no gene match: 7. This CDR3 is 16 amino acids long. The DNA of the CDR3 is TGTGCCAGCAGCACGGGACTAGCGGGAATTAACAATGAGCAGTTCTTC. This codes for CASSTGLAGINNEQFF.

This clonotype was recorded at least ten times. The chain couples TRBV6-1 to TRBJ1-2, with 8 nucleotides matching TRBD1. The CDR3 runs 14 residues. V trimming: 5 bases; J trimming: 4 bases; junction bases outside the gene matches: 6. The germline V gene encodes CDR1 MNHNS and CDR2 SASEGT. The CDR3 coding sequence is TGTGCCAGCAGTCCAGGACAGGGAACCTATGGCTACACCTTC. Protein: CASSPGQGTYGYTF.

This clonotype was seen at least ten times. This chain links TRBV20-1 with TRBJ1-1, with D hard to call. CDR3 length: 10 amino acids. Trimming shortened V by 7 bases and J by 1 base, and 4 bases separated the two germline ends. The germline V gene encodes CDR1 DFQATT and CDR2 SNEGSKA (reference sequence). CDR3 residues: CSVKNTEAFF. In DNA, the CDR3 is TGCAGTGTGAAGAACACTGAAGCTTTCTTT.

The sample holds many counts of this clonotype. The chain is built from TRBV6-5 and TRBJ1-2, with 12 nucleotides matching TRBD1. Germline CDR1 MNHEY, CDR2 SVGAGI. The junction had 5 bases not matched to a gene; V was cut back by 1 base and J by 2 bases. The CDR3 runs to 17 residues. As DNA, the CDR3 is TGTGCCAGCAGTTACTTGGGACAGGGGGCTAGGAACTATGGCTACACCTTC. The encoded protein is CASSYLGQGARNYGYTF.

The chain couples TRBV20-1 to TRBJ2-7, with 10 bases lining up with TRBD1. This CDR3 spans 14 amino acids. V shed 5 bases and J 7 bases; nucleotides not matched to a gene: 11. Per germline, CDR1 DFQATT and CDR2 SNEGSKA (reference sequence). The CDR3 is CSAGRQGARGEQYF. The CDR3 DNA reads TGCAGTGCTGGGCGACAGGGGGCGAGGGGGGAGCAGTACTTC.

This clonotype has at least ten counts. The chain joins TRBV18 to TRBJ1-1, with D unclear. CDR3 length: 14 residues. The V gene lost 0 bases and the J gene lost 2 bases, with 7 bases spanning the gap. Germline V CDR1 and CDR2: KGHSH, LQKENI. The CDR3, as DNA: TGTGCCAGCTCACCACCCCCGGGAAACACTGAAGCTTTCTTT. The encoded protein is CASSPPPGNTEAFF.

This clonotype showed up many times. The chain recombines TRBV7-8 with TRBJ2-5; D is possibly TRBD1 (6 bases). The V gene lost 5 bases and the J gene lost 4 bases, with 14 bases spanning the gap. The CDR3 runs to 14 residues. Germline lookup yields CDR1 SGHVS and CDR2 FQNEAQ. In nucleotides, the CDR3 is TGTGCCAGCAGCGTACAGGGCTCTCCAGAGACCCAGTACTTC. Translated: CASSVQGSPETQYF.

This chain joins TRBV13 and TRBJ2-7; TRBD1 aligns across 12 bases. This CDR3 region has 19 residues. Germline trimming cut 5 bases from V and 2 bases from J; bases unmatched to any gene: 16. In germline, CDR1 is PRHDT, CDR2 FYEKMQ (reference sequence). The CDR3 spells CASSHTSKTGQGATYEQYF. CDR3 DNA sequence: TGTGCCAGCAGCCACACCTCCAAAACGGGACAGGGGGCTACCTACGAGCAGTACTTC.

This clonotype has at least ten counts. The CDR3 loop is CASSYGGSVYEQYF. CDR3 nucleotide sequence: TGTGCCAGCAGTTACGGGGGTAGCGTCTACGAGCAGTACTTC. V is TRBV6-5 and J is TRBJ2-7, with D perhaps given as TRBD1 or TRBD2 (5 bases each). This CDR3 spans 14 amino acids. CDR1 is MNHEY, CDR2 SVGAGI, per germline. The germline V and J ends were trimmed by 2 bases and 3 bases, with 11 bases remaining between them.

This rearrangement joins TRBV12-3 or TRBV12-4 to TRBJ2-6; a possible D gene is TRBD2 (6 bases). This CDR3 comprises 17 residues. V lost 6 bases to trimming and J lost 1 base, with 16 bases between them. The CDR3 here is CASSQDPGLSGANVLTF. DNA for the CDR3: TGTGCCAGCAGCCAAGACCCGGGACTGTCTGGGGCCAACGTCCTGACTTTC.

This clonotype was picked up many times. The chain is built from TRBV20-1 and TRBJ2-7; 7 bases agree with TRBD1. The CDR3 is 14 residues long. Germline V lookup: CDR1 DFQATT, CDR2 SNEGSKA (reference sequence). J gave up 3 bases and V 6 bases, and 11 bases lay outside the gene matches. The CDR3: CSAKSPDRDYEQYF. In nucleotides, the CDR3 is TGCAGTGCCAAGTCACCCGACAGGGACTACGAGCAGTACTTC.

The chain has TRBV4-2 and TRBJ1-5, with D tentatively TRBD1 (6 bases). Germline lookup yields CDR1 LGHNA and CDR2 YNFKEQ. Trimming took 0 bases from V and 0 from J, leaving 15 bases between them. The CDR3 has 18 residues. The CDR3 DNA reads TGTGCCAGCAGCCAAGATCCGGGGGGCTCGTCTAGCAATCAGCCCCAGCATTTT. Its translation: CASSQDPGGSSSNQPQHF.

This clonotype was observed many times. The chain employs TRBV29-1 and TRBJ1-1; D unclear. The CDR3 has 13 residues. CDR1 and CDR2 from the germline V gene are SQVTM and ANQGSEA. The V end lost 3 bases, the J end lost 4 bases, and 12 bases lay between the germline ends. The CDR3 loop is CSVERPLPTEAFF. Written as DNA, the CDR3 is TGCAGCGTTGAGCGTCCCCTGCCCACTGAAGCTTTCTTT.

This chain connects TRBV11-2 to TRBJ2-3; no clear D. V was pared by 6 bases and J by 4 bases, with 11 bases between. Germline values: CDR1 SGHAT, CDR2 FQNNGV. The CDR3 has 13 amino acids. The CDR3 region is CASSYGGPDTQYF. For the CDR3, the DNA is TGTGCCAGCAGTTACGGTGGGCCAGATACGCAGTATTTT.

This clonotype was counted a few times. The chain joins TRBV6-1 to TRBJ2-7; 7 nucleotides align to TRBD2. This CDR3 comprises 13 residues. The ends lost 7 bases at V and 4 bases at J; junction bases unmatched: 7. Looked up from germline, CDR1 is MNHNS and CDR2 is SASEGT. The chain's CDR3 is CASTGAGNYEQYF. Here the CDR3 DNA reads TGTGCCAGCACTGGAGCGGGAAATTACGAGCAGTACTTC.

The sample holds many counts of this clonotype. The V and J genes are TRBV28 and TRBJ1-1; perhaps TRBD1 as D (6 bases). CDR3 size: 13 residues. CDR1 and CDR2 from the germline V gene are MDHEN and SYDVKM. With 4 bases removed from V and 5 bases from J, the gap between germline ends came to 11 bases. The CDR3 spells CASSYAGDTEAFF. For the CDR3, the DNA is TGTGCCAGCAGTTACGCAGGGGATACTGAAGCTTTCTTT.

About this clonotype: A single base is all that separates this from a far larger clone, so a read error is likely. The gene calls are TRBV2 and TRBJ2-5; TRBD2 is a possible D gene (6 bases). V lost 5 bases and J 11 bases, leaving 27 bases between the germline ends. The CDR3 is 16 residues long. Per the germline V gene, CDR1 is SNHLY and CDR2 is FYNNEI. The CDR3 bases are TGTGCCAGCAGTCTACAAGCAACCCGGACTGGAGGGGAGCAGTACTTC. Protein: CASSLQATRTGGEQYF.

In its sample, this clonotype was seen once. Given a much more abundant clone one base away, this may be a read error. The J gene is TRBJ2-7, the V gene TRBV29-1; the D gene is possibly TRBD2 (6 bases). This CDR3 has 13 amino acids. The V and J ends lost 7 bases and 9 bases respectively, with 22 bases between them. From germline, CDR1 is SQVTM and CDR2 ANQGSEA. CDR3 coding DNA: TGCAGCGCCGGAGGGAGTTCATATCACGGGCAGTACTTC. Encoded protein: CSAGGSSYHGQYF.

This clonotype was seen at least ten times. V is TRBV15 and J is TRBJ2-7; 7 bases are a match to TRBD2. Trimming took 3 bases from V and 4 from J; bases not matched to a gene: 9. CDR3 length: 15 residues. Looked up from germline, CDR1 is LNHNV and CDR2 is YYDKDF (reference sequence). As DNA, the CDR3 is TGTGCCACCAGCAGCGCAGCGGGGAAGACATACGAGCAGTACTTC. This translates into CATSSAAGKTYEQYF.

This clonotype was counted ten times or more. The V and J genes are TRBV28 and TRBJ2-6, with D possibly being TRBD2 (5 bases). The CDR3 totals 15 residues. V was trimmed by 4 bases and J by 0 bases, leaving 7 bases between them. Germline V lookup: CDR1 MDHEN, CDR2 SYDVKM. CDR3 DNA sequence: TGTGCCAGCAGTTCCGAGGGCTCTGGGGCCAACGTCCTGACTTTC. This translates into CASSSEGSGANVLTF.

There are many counts of this clonotype. The chain couples TRBV28 to TRBJ2-7; TRBD2 aligns across 7 bases. The V segment lost 0 bases and the J segment 4 bases; nucleotides outside the gene matches: 6. This CDR3 has 15 residues. The germline V gene has CDR1 MDHEN and CDR2 SYDVKM. The CDR3 sequence: CASSLWRELIYEQYF. In DNA, the CDR3 is TGTGCCAGCAGTTTATGGCGGGAGTTGATATACGAGCAGTACTTC.

This clonotype was counted at least ten times. The genes are TRBV27 and TRBJ1-5, with D hard to call. This CDR3 spans 14 amino acids. Germline V lookup: CDR1 MNHEY, CDR2 SMNVEV (reference sequence). Trimming took off 6 bases at V and 4 bases at J, with 13 bases between the two ends. In DNA form, the CDR3 reads TGTGCCAGCAGCGGACTTTGGCCGAATCAGCCCCAGCATTTT. Translating gives CASSGLWPNQPQHF.

This clonotype has ten or more counts. The genes are TRBV5-1 and TRBJ1-1; tentatively, D is TRBD1 (6 bases). Trimming cost V 5 bases and J 4 bases, with 12 bases left between them. CDR3 size: 13 residues. Germline CDR1 is SGHRS and CDR2 is YFSETQ. Here the CDR3 reads CASRQGFGTEAFF. In DNA form, the CDR3 reads TGCGCCAGCAGACAGGGCTTTGGCACTGAAGCTTTCTTT.

This clonotype was seen ten or more times. The chain uses TRBV20-1 and TRBJ2-7, with 8 nucleotides matching TRBD1. The V segment lost 5 bases and the J segment 4 bases; nucleotides outside the gene matches: 10. Germline V gene lookup returns CDR1 DFQATT and CDR2 SNEGSKA (reference sequence). CDR3 length: 14 residues. The CDR3 DNA follows: TGCAGTGCTTCACAGGGGGTGCGAGCTTACGAGCAGTACTTC. Protein product: CSASQGVRAYEQYF.

The rearrangement uses TRBV30 and TRBJ1-2; a possible D gene is TRBD1 (5 bases). This CDR3 has 14 residues. Germline V gene data show CDR1 as GTSNPN and CDR2 as SVGIG (reference sequence). V shed 4 bases and J shed 4 bases, with 16 bases lying between them. CDR3 in DNA: TGTGCCTGGAACGAGGCCACGAGGGGCTATGGCTACACCTTC. Translated, it gives CAWNEATRGYGYTF.

This clonotype showed up many times. The rearrangement joins TRBV24-1 to TRBJ2-7, with D possibly TRBD2 on 6 matching bases. The CDR3 is 12 amino acids. V was clipped by 3 bases and J by 7 bases, with 9 bases between them. Germline CDR1 KGHDR, CDR2 SFDVKD. The DNA for the CDR3 is TGTGCCACCAGTGATCCCGGAGGGGAGCAGTACTTC. Its translation is CATSDPGGEQYF.